The T cell receptor (beta chain) under discussion was sequenced for a study of blood T cell repertoires in COVID-19. Study-wide background: Whether acute or convalescent, the COVID-19 samples came from the United States, Italy and Spain. T cells, B-cell-depleted T cells, or PBMCs provided the cDNA or gDNA that served as material.

CDR3 length: 14 amino acids. The germline CDR1 and CDR2 sequences are LNHDA and SQIVND (reference sequence). The J segment lost 6 bases and the V segment lost 3 bases, leaving 5 bases of the junction unmatched. Measured with immunoSEQ multiplex PCR; TCRdb has only the in-frame clones, and not every one. The sample carries tens of thousands of clones, more than 80% recorded once. This receptor was taken from a woman aged 60 to 75 with acute or convalescent COVID-19. The J gene is TRBJ1-2, the V gene TRBV19, with TRBD1 identical over 9 bases. Sequenced sample: peripheral blood. DNA for the CDR3: TGTGCCAGTAGTATTTTGACAGGGGGTAATGGCTACACCTTC. Residues: CASSILTGGNGYTF.